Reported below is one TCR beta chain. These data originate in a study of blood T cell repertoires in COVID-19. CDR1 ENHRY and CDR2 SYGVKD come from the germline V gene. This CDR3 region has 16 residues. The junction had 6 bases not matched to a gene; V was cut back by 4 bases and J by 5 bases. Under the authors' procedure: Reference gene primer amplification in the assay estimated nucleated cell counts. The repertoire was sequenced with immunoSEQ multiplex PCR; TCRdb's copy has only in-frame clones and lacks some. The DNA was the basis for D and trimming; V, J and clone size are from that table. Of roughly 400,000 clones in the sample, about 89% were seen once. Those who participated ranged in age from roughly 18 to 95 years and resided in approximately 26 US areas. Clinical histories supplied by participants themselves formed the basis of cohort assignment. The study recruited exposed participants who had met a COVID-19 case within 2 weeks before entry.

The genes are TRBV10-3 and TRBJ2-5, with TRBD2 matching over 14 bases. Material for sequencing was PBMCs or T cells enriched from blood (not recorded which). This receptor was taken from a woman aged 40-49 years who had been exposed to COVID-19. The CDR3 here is CAISGGLAGGQETQYF. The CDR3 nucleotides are TGTGCCATCAGTGGTGGACTAGCGGGAGGTCAGGAGACCCAGTACTTC.